This T cell receptor (beta chain) was sequenced during a study of Ad26.COV2.S vaccination and SARS-CoV-2 variants. Study results and caveats: The TCR breadth and depth analyses may have understated or missed part of the total T cell responses.

The CDR3 is 14 residues long. Unmatched junction bases numbered 4, after V lost 4 bases and J lost 0 bases. Germline V gene sequence: CDR1 SGHRS, CDR2 YFSETQ. The treatment here: some 20 received Ad26.COV2.S at low or high dose, single or two shots; roughly five received placebo; per-sample allocation not given. Samples analyzed were those drawn on day 63 after the first vaccine or placebo injection. Boston provided a donor who was an adult aged 18-55 years. The table lists this clone with a count of one. Antigen specificity is unknown. The protocol was immunoSEQ multiplex PCR, while the TCRdb copy is restricted to in-frame clones and leaves out a portion. Here the sample spans roughly 270,000 clones, 70% to 90% being singletons.

The source is a person between 18 and 65 years old who received the Ad26.COV2.S COVID-19 vaccine or a placebo. The chain employs TRBV5-1 and TRBJ2-7; 7 positions match TRBD2. Here the sequenced sample was peripheral blood, taken in a trial of Ad26.COV2.S vaccine versus placebo. CDR3 protein: CASSLAASSYEQYF. The CDR3 DNA reads as TGCGCCAGCAGCCTAGCGGCCAGCTCCTACGAGCAGTACTTC.